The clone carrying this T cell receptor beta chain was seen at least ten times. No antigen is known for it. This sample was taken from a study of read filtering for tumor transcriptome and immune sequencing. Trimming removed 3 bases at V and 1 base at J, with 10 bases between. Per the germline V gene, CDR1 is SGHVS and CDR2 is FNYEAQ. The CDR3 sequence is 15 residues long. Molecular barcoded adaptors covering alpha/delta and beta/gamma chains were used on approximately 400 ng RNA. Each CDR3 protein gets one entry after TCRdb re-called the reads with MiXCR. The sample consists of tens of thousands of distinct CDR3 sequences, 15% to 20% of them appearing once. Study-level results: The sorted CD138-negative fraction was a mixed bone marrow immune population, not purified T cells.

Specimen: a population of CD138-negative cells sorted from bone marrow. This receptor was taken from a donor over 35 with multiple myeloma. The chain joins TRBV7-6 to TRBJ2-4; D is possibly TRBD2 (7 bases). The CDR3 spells CASSLGGAAKNIQYF. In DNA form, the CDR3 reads TGTGCCAGCAGCTTGGGGGGGGCGGCCAAAAACATTCAGTACTTC. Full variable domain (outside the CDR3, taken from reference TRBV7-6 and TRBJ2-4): GAGVSQSPRYKVTKRGQDVALRCDPISGHVSLYWYRQALGQGPEFLTYFNYEAQQDKSGLPNDRFSAERPEGSISTLTIQRTEQRDSAMYRCASSLGGAAKNIQYFGAGTRLSVL.